This T cell receptor (beta chain) was sequenced in a study of Graves' ophthalmopathy and Graves' hyperthyroidism. Scientists amplified the TCR beta CDR3 regions from RNA transcripts. The library came from an HTBI-primed first-round RT-PCR and a second-round multiplex PCR. Each CDR3 protein is one row after TCRdb ran MiXCR on the multiplex PCR reads. Among around 1,000,000 distinct CDR3 sequences listed, about 40% were seen once. The sequence came from an adult man with Graves' hyperthyroidism. Sample: peripheral blood or thyroid tissue (not recorded which).

CDR3 amino acids: CASSQRSAPGLTTEAFF. CDR3 DNA sequence: TGCGCCAGCAGCCAAAGGTCAGCCCCGGGTTTGACCACTGAAGCTTTCTTT. The gene calls are TRBV4-1 and TRBJ1-1; the D is unclear. From germline, CDR1 is MGHRA and CDR2 YSYEKL. The CDR3 has 17 amino acids. V was clipped by 2 bases and J by 4 bases, with 20 bases between them.